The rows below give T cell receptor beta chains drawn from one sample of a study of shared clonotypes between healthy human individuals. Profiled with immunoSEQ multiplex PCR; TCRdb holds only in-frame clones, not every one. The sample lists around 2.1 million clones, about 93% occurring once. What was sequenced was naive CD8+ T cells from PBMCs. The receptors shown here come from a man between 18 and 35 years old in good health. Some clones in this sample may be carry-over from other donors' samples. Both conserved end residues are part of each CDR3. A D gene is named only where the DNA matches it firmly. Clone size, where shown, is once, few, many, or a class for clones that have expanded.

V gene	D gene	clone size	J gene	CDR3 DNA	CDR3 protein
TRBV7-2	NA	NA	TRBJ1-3	TGTGCCAGCAGCGCGACGCCGATATCTGGAAACACCATATATTTT	CASSATPISGNTIYF
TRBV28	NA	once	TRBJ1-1	TGTGCCAGCAGTTTATATGTCAGTCTGAATACTGAAGCTTTCTTT	CASSLYVSLNTEAFF
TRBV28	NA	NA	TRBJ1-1	TGTGCCAGCAGTACCTCCGGAGGGGCCTTCTTT	CASSTSGGAFF
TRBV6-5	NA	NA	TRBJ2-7	TGTGCCAGCAGTTACGAGGGGAAAGGCTACGAGCAGTACTTC	CASSYEGKGYEQYF
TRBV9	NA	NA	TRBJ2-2	TGTGCCAGCAGTATCTCCCCCCGGGTAGTTACCGGGGAGCTGTTTTTT	CASSISPRVVTGELFF
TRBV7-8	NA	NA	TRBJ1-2	TGTGCCAGCAGCTTCGACAGTGGAGGCTACACCTTC	CASSFDSGGYTF
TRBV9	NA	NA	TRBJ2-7	TGTGCCAGCAGCGTAGGTTACTCCTACGAGCAGTACTTC	CASSVGYSYEQYF
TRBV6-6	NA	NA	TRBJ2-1	TGTGCCAGCAGTTACGGGCTAAATGAGCAGTTCTTC	CASSYGLNEQFF
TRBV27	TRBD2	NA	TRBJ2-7	TGTGCCAGCAGTTTAGCACTAGCGGGAGGAGGGTACGAGCAGTACTTC	CASSLALAGGGYEQYF
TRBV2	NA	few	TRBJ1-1	TGTGCCAGCAGACCCAGGGATTGGGCGAACACTGAAGCTTTCTTT	CASRPRDWANTEAFF
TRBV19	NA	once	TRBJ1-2	TGTGCCAGTAGTATCGTCCCTCTCCGCAATGGCTACACCTTC	CASSIVPLRNGYTF
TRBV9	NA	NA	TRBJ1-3	TGTGCCAGCAGCGCCAGGGACGCCGCTGACACCATATATTTT	CASSARDAADTIYF
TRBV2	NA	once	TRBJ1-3	TGTGCCAGCTGCCCAGGGATAACCTCTGGAAACACCATATATTTT	CASCPGITSGNTIYF
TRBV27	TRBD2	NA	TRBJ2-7	TGTGCCAGCAGTTATGCTTATAGCGGGACCGGGTTCTACGAGCAGTACTTC	CASSYAYSGTGFYEQYF
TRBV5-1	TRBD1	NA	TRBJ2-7	TGCGCCAGCAGCCCGTCGACAGGGTGGGACGAGCAGTACTTC	CASSPSTGWDEQYF
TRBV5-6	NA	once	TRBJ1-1	TGTGCCAGCAGCCCTCAAGGCACTGAAGCTTTCTTT	CASSPQGTEAFF
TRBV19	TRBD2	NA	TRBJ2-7	TGTGCCAGTAGTATCGGGGGGAGCGAGCAGTACTTC	CASSIGGSEQYF